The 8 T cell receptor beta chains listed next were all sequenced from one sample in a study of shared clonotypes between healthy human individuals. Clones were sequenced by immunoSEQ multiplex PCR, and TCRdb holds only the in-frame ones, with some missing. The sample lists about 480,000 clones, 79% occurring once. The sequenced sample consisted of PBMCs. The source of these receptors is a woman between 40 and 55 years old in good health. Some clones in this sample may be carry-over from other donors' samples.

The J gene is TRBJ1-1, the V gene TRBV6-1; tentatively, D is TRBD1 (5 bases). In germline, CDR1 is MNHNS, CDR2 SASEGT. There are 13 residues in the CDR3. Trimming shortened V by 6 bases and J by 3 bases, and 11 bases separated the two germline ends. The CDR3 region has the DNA TGTGCCAGCAGCAGAAGAGGGGACACTGAAGCTTTCTTT. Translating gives CASSRRGDTEAFF.

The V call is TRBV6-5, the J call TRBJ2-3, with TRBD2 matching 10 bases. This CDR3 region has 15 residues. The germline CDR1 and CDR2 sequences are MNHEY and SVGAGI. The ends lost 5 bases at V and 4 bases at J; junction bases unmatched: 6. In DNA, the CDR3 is TGTGCCAGCAGTAGTAGCGGGAGGTCCGCAGATACGCAGTATTTT. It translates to CASSSSGRSADTQYF.

Here the CDR3 reads CASSMSVNQPQHF. In DNA form, the CDR3 reads TGTGCCAGTAGTATGAGTGTAAATCAGCCCCAGCATTTT. This chain links TRBV19 with TRBJ1-5, with D unclear. The V end lost 3 bases, the J end lost 4 bases, and 7 bases lay between the germline ends. This CDR3 is 13 amino acids long. Germline values: CDR1 LNHDA, CDR2 SQIVND (reference sequence). The whole variable domain, remainder taken from reference TRBV19 and TRBJ1-5, is DGGITQSPKYLFRKEGQNVTLSCEQNLNHDAMYWYRQDPGQGLRLIYYSQIVNDFQKGDIAEGYSVSREKKESFPLTVTSAQKNPTAFYLCASSMSVNQPQHFGDGTRLSIL.

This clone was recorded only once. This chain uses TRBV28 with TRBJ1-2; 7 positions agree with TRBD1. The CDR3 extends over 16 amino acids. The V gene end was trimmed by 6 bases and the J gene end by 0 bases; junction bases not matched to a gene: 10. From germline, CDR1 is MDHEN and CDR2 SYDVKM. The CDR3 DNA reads TGTGCCAGCAGGCCTCTACAGGGGAGGGCTAACTATGGCTACACCTTC. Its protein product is CASRPLQGRANYGYTF.

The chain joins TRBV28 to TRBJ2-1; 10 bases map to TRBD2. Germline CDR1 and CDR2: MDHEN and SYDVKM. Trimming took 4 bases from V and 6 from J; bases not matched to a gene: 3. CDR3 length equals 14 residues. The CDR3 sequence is CASSSTSGSNEQFF. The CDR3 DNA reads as TGTGCCAGCAGTTCGACTAGCGGGTCCAATGAGCAGTTCTTC.

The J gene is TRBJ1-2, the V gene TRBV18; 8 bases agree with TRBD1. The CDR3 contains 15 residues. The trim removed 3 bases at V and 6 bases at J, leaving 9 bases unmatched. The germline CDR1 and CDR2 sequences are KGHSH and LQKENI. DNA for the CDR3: TGTGCCAGCTCACCCTACTTGACAGGGGCTGATGGCTACACCTTC. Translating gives CASSPYLTGADGYTF.

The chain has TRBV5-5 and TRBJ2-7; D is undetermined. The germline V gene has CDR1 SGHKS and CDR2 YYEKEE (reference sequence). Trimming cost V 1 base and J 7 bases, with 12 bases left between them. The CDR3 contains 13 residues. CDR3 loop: CASSLSVSWEQYF. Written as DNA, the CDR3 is TGTGCCAGCAGCTTGTCTGTGTCGTGGGAGCAGTACTTC.

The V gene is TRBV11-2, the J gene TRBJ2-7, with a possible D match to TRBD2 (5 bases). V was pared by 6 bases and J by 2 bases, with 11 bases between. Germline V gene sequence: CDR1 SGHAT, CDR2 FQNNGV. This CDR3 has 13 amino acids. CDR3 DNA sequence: TGTGCCAGCAGACTAGGGTCAGCCTACGAGCAGTACTTC. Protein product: CASRLGSAYEQYF. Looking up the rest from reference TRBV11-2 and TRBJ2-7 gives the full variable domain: EAGVAQSPRYKIIEKRQSVAFWCNPISGHATLYWYQQILGQGPKLLIQFQNNGVVDDSQLPKDRFSAERLKGVDSTLKIQPAKLEDSAVYLCASRLGSAYEQYFGPGTRLTVT.